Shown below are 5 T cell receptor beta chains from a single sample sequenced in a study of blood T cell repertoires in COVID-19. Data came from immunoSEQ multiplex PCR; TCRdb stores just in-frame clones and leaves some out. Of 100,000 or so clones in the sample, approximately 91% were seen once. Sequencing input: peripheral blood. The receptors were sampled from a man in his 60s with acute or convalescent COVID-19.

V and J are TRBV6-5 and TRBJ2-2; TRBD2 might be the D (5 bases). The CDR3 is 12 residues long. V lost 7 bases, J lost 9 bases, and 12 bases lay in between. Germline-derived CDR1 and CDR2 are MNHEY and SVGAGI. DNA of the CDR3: TGTGCCAGCAACACCGACGGGAGGGAGCTGTTTTTT. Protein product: CASNTDGRELFF.

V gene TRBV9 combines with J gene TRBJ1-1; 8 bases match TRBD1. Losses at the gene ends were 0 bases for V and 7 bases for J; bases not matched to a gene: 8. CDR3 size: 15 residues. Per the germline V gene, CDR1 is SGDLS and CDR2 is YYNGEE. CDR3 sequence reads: CASSVGDRGASEAFF. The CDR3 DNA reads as TGTGCCAGCAGCGTAGGCGACAGGGGCGCGAGTGAAGCTTTCTTT.

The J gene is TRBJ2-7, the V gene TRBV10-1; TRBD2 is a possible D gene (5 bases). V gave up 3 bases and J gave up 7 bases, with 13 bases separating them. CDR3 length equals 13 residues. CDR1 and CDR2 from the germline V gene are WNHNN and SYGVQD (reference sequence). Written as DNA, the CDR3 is TGCGCCAGCAGTGACCCCTTACCGGGAGAGCAGTACTTC. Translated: CASSDPLPGEQYF.

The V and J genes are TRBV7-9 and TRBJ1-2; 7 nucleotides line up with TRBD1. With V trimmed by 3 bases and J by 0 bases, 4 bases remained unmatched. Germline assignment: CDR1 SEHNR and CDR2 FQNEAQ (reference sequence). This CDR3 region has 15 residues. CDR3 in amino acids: CASSFTGDSNYGYTF. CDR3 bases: TGTGCCAGCAGCTTTACAGGGGATTCTAACTATGGCTACACCTTC.

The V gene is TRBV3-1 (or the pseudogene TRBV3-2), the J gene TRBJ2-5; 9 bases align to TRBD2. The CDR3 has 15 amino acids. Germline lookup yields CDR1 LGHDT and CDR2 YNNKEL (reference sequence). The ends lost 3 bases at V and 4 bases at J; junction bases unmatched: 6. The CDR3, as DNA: TGTGCCAGCAGCCAGCGCGGGAGGGCCGGAGAGACCCAGTACTTC. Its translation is CASSQRGRAGETQYF.